These 32 T cell receptor beta chains were all obtained from the same sample, sequenced in a study of cytotoxic CD8 clonotypes in ibrutinib-treated CLL (dated by TCRdb to the early 2020s). Taken with the paper, the label for time point translates to: progressive disease on ibrutinib. Library construction relied on the immunoSEQ multiplex PCR assay. Imported from immuneACCESS, the table was reduced by TCRdb to in-frame sequences with V and J called. These copies leave out some clones; in studies compared against another copy, an unresolved V gene accounts for under half, and the cause of the remainder is not known. Here the sample has under 300,000 clones; approximately 76% occur a single time. Jointly, the top ten make up about 5.3% of the sample. The material was PBMCs, obtained at disease progression, from a patient treated with ibrutinib. These receptors all stem from a human donor with chronic lymphocytic leukemia.

This clone came up once. V usage is TRBV6-6 and J usage is TRBJ2-7; 8 positions match TRBD2. V gave up 4 bases and J gave up 2 bases; unmatched junction bases: 4. Germline assignment: CDR1 MNHNY and CDR2 SVGAGI (reference sequence). The CDR3 sequence is 14 residues long. The CDR3 DNA is TGTGCCAGCAGTTTTTCGGGACTAGCCTACGAGCAGTACTTC. Translated, it gives CASSFSGLAYEQYF.

The J gene is TRBJ2-3, the V gene TRBV27; the D gene could be TRBD1 or TRBD2 (6 bases each). CDR3 length equals 18 residues. V was trimmed by 5 bases and J by 0 bases, leaving 21 bases between them. Germline values: CDR1 MNHEY, CDR2 SMNVEV (reference sequence). The DNA for the CDR3 is TGTGCCAGCAGTGCCCACTCTCCGGGGGCGGGTAGCACAGATACGCAGTATTTT. Translating it yields CASSAHSPGAGSTDTQYF.

The chain joins TRBV9 to TRBJ2-1, with 11 bases matching TRBD2. The CDR3 consists of 15 residues. Per the germline V gene, CDR1 is SGDLS and CDR2 is YYNGEE. V lost 2 bases, J lost 4 bases, and 2 bases stayed unmatched. The CDR3 sequence: CASSVSGRVYNEQFF. DNA of the CDR3: TGTGCCAGCAGCGTTAGCGGGAGGGTGTACAATGAGCAGTTCTTC.

This clone came up a few times. The J gene is TRBJ2-1, the V gene TRBV7-3; either TRBD1 or TRBD2 may supply D (5 bases each). Germline values: CDR1 SGHTA, CDR2 FQGTGA. Trimming left V 5 bases short and J 9 bases short, with 11 bases between. This CDR3 is built from 12 residues. CDR3 DNA sequence: TGTGCCAGCAGCCCAAACGGGGCTGAGCAGTTCTTC. Translating gives CASSPNGAEQFF.

The chain has TRBV5-5 and TRBJ2-5; no reliable D call. The CDR3 runs 13 residues. Germline V gene sequence: CDR1 SGHKS, CDR2 YYEKEE (reference sequence). Trimming shortened V by 1 base and J by 1 base, and 5 bases separated the two germline ends. The CDR3 region has the DNA TGTGCCAGCAGCTTGAATTCCCAAGAGACCCAGTACTTC. It is translated as CASSLNSQETQYF.

This clone occurred once. The rearrangement uses TRBV7-6 and TRBJ1-6; no clear D. V shed 2 bases and J shed 7 bases, with 12 bases lying between them. Looked up from germline, CDR1 is SGHVS and CDR2 is FNYEAQ. There are 15 residues in the CDR3. The CDR3 nucleotides read TGTGCCAGCAGCTTATATTCGCGTGCAAATTCACCCCTCCACTTT. Encoded protein: CASSLYSRANSPLHF.

The chain links TRBV25-1 to TRBJ1-6; TRBD1 is a possible D gene (5 bases). Germline CDR1 MGHDK, CDR2 SYGVNS. The germline V and J ends were trimmed by 5 bases and 9 bases, with 11 bases remaining between them. The CDR3 is 13 amino acids. The CDR3 region has the DNA TGTGCCAGCAGTAAGGGACTGGGTTCACCCCTCCACTTT. It translates to CASSKGLGSPLHF.

The genes are TRBV6-5 and TRBJ2-2, with 10 nucleotides matching TRBD1. V lost 6 bases, J lost 7 bases, and 2 bases stayed unmatched. The CDR3 covers 13 residues. Germline V gives CDR1 MNHEY, CDR2 SVGAGI. CDR3 residues: CASRRTGGGELFF. In DNA form, the CDR3 reads TGTGCCAGCAGAAGGACAGGGGGCGGGGAGCTGTTTTTT.

The CDR3 reads CASRGGRGNQPQHF. CDR3 nucleotide sequence: TGTGCCAGCAGGGGAGGCAGGGGCAATCAGCCCCAGCATTTT. The rearrangement links TRBV6-6 to TRBJ1-5; D may be TRBD1 (5 bases). Trimming shortened V by 6 bases and J by 2 bases, and 11 bases separated the two germline ends. Germline loops: CDR1 MNHNY, CDR2 SVGAGI (reference sequence). The CDR3 has 14 amino acids.

The chain uses TRBV18 and TRBJ2-2; D gene uncertain. Per germline, CDR1 KGHSH and CDR2 LQKENI. V was clipped by 3 bases and J by 5 bases, with 4 bases between them. The CDR3 has 12 residues. The CDR3 region is CASSPTTGELFF. CDR3 DNA sequence: TGTGCCAGCTCACCGACTACCGGGGAGCTGTTTTTT.

This chain's CDR3 is CASSQGQGYTEAFF. CDR3 DNA sequence: TGCGCCAGCAGCCAGGGACAGGGGTACACTGAAGCTTTCTTT. The chain has TRBV5-1 and TRBJ1-1, with 10 bases identical to TRBD1. This CDR3 contains 14 residues. Germline V gene data show CDR1 as SGHRS and CDR2 as YFSETQ. The V gene end was trimmed by 4 bases and the J gene end by 3 bases; junction bases not matched to a gene: 3.

This clone was found once. The chain recombines TRBV7-3 with TRBJ2-7; TRBD1 matches 10 bases. Trimming cost V 5 bases and J 7 bases; bases outside gene matches: 5. The CDR3 contains 13 residues. The germline V gene has CDR1 SGHTA and CDR2 FQGTGA. The CDR3: CASSIDRGREQYF. The CDR3 nucleotides read TGTGCCAGCAGCATCGACAGGGGGCGTGAGCAGTACTTC.

This clone was counted a few times. This chain uses TRBV10-3 with TRBJ2-1, with TRBD2 as a possible D gene (5 bases). Trimming shortened V by 3 bases and J by 8 bases, and 8 bases separated the two germline ends. The CDR3 contains 12 residues. Germline assignment: CDR1 ENHRY and CDR2 SYGVKD. CDR3 amino acids: CAISESGYEQFF. In nucleotides, the CDR3 is TGTGCCATCAGTGAATCGGGATATGAGCAGTTCTTC.

This chain connects TRBV7-3 to TRBJ2-2; D gene unclear. The V gene lost 3 bases and the J gene lost 0 bases, with 2 bases spanning the gap. Per the germline V gene, CDR1 is SGHTA and CDR2 is FQGTGA. The CDR3 is 13 amino acids. This CDR3 is CASSFANTGELFF. The CDR3 region has the DNA TGTGCCAGCAGCTTTGCGAACACCGGGGAGCTGTTTTTT.

The V and J genes are TRBV2 and TRBJ2-3; D is perhaps TRBD2 (6 bases). This CDR3 contains 13 residues. V was cut by 8 bases and J by 2 bases, with 11 bases left in between. Germline CDR1 is SNHLY and CDR2 is FYNNEI. The CDR3 DNA reads as TGTGCCAGCTCTAGGGGACTCACAGATACGCAGTATTTT. Residues: CASSRGLTDTQYF.

The chain joins TRBV7-8 to TRBJ2-7, with D perhaps matching TRBD1 (5 bases). Germline CDR1 reads SGHVS; CDR2 reads FQNEAQ. This CDR3 contains 13 residues. The V end was cut by 6 bases, the J end by 2 bases, with 11 bases between. The CDR3: CASRRTPAYEQYF. The CDR3 nucleotides read TGTGCCAGCAGGAGGACACCAGCCTACGAGCAGTACTTC.

The chain uses TRBV9 and TRBJ2-7, with 8 bases fitting TRBD1. CDR3 length equals 14 residues. CDR1 and CDR2 (germline): SGDLS, YYNGEE. With 3 bases clipped from V and 4 bases from J, the junction kept 6 bases outside the gene matches. The CDR3 protein is CASSAQGVGYEQYF. The CDR3 nucleotides read TGTGCCAGCAGCGCACAGGGGGTAGGTTACGAGCAGTACTTC.

This chain connects TRBV6-5 to TRBJ2-1; either TRBD1 or TRBD2 may supply D (6 bases each). Germline CDR1 reads MNHEY; CDR2 reads SVGAGI. V lost 3 bases and J 0 bases, leaving 12 bases between the germline ends. The CDR3 runs 16 residues. The CDR3 DNA sequence: TGTGCCAGCAGTTATCACGGGGGCAGCTCCTACAATGAGCAGTTCTTC. Its protein is CASSYHGGSSYNEQFF.

This rearrangement joins TRBV5-6 to TRBJ1-5; the match to TRBD1 covers 7 bases. The CDR3 runs 19 residues. CDR1 and CDR2 (germline): SGHDT, YYEEEE. V was clipped by 4 bases and J by 5 bases; unmatched bases: 21. CDR3 in DNA: TGTGCCAGCAGCCCTGAAAATCCGGGACAGTGTGGAGGGGATCAGCCCCAGCATTTT. The encoded protein is CASSPENPGQCGGDQPQHF. Full variable domain (missing parts from reference TRBV5-6 and TRBJ1-5): DAGVTQSPTHLIKTRGQQVTLRCSPKSGHDTVSWYQQALGQGPQFIFQYYEEEERQRGNFPDRFSGHQFPNYSSELNVNALLLGDSALYLCASSPENPGQCGGDQPQHFGDGTRLSIL.

The V and J genes are TRBV7-8 and TRBJ2-7; TRBD1 matches 7 bases. This CDR3 comprises 15 residues. In germline, CDR1 is SGHVS, CDR2 FQNEAQ. V lost 5 bases, J lost 4 bases, and 11 bases stayed unmatched. The CDR3 region is CASSPEPGQTYEQYF. Written as DNA, the CDR3 is TGTGCCAGCAGCCCCGAGCCGGGACAGACTTACGAGCAGTACTTC.

This chain uses TRBV11-3 with TRBJ1-2, with TRBD1 matching 8 bases. With 7 bases clipped from V and 8 bases from J, the junction kept 9 bases outside the gene matches. CDR3 length equals 13 residues. Germline V lookup: CDR1 SGHNT, CDR2 YENEEA. The CDR3 DNA reads as TGTGCCAGCATCCCTCAGGGGGCCGCGGGCTACACCTTC. Translated, it gives CASIPQGAAGYTF. Drawing the rest from reference TRBV11-3 and TRBJ1-2, the complete variable domain is EAGVVQSPRYKIIEKKQPVAFWCNPISGHNTLYWYLQNLGQGPELLIRYENEEAVDDSQLPKDRFSAERLKGVDSTLKIQPAELGDSAVYLCASIPQGAAGYTFGSGTRLTVV.

The CDR3 sequence: CATSSSGADGYTF. DNA for the CDR3: TGTGCCACCAGCAGCTCAGGGGCTGATGGCTACACCTTC. The chain couples TRBV15 to TRBJ1-2; D is perhaps TRBD1 (6 bases). The CDR3 extends over 13 amino acids. Germline lookup yields CDR1 LNHNV and CDR2 YYDKDF (reference sequence). V lost 3 bases and J lost 6, with 11 bases in between.

The rearrangement uses TRBV11-2 and TRBJ1-2; D unclear. This CDR3 contains 12 residues. Germline assignment: CDR1 SGHAT and CDR2 FQNNGV. V shed 5 bases and J shed 4 bases, with 8 bases lying between them. In nucleotides, the CDR3 is TGTGCCAGCAGCGCTGAGAGCTATGGCTACACCTTC. It is translated as CASSAESYGYTF.

This clone was found once. CDR3 coding DNA: TGTGCCAGCAGCCCCCAGCGGGTGAGCTCCTACAATGAGCAGTTCTTC. It is translated as CASSPQRVSSYNEQFF. The chain is built from TRBV7-3 and TRBJ2-1, with D possibly matching TRBD2 (6 bases). Per the germline V gene, CDR1 is SGHTA and CDR2 is FQGTGA. Trimming pared 5 bases from V and 0 bases from J, leaving 14 bases between. The CDR3 extends over 16 amino acids.

This chain links TRBV19 with TRBJ1-5; TRBD1 might be the D (6 bases). Germline CDR1 and CDR2: LNHDA and SQIVND (reference sequence). There are 21 residues in the CDR3. V was clipped by 7 bases and J by 6 bases, with 37 bases between them. CDR3 sequence reads: CASTRRAWVEETGLRGQPQHF. The CDR3 DNA reads as TGTGCCAGTACCCGGCGGGCGTGGGTTGAGGAGACAGGCCTGAGGGGTCAGCCCCAGCATTTT.

The V gene is TRBV7-9, the J gene TRBJ2-7, with D uncertain. V was cut by 0 bases and J by 2 bases, with 14 bases left in between. Germline V gives CDR1 SEHNR, CDR2 FQNEAQ (reference sequence). The CDR3 extends over 16 amino acids. CDR3 sequence (DNA): TGTGCCAGCAGCTTAGCGCGGTCTCAGCAAACCTACGAGCAGTACTTC. It codes for CASSLARSQQTYEQYF.

This chain links TRBV5-6 with TRBJ1-2, with 12 bases aligning to TRBD1. J was trimmed by 6 bases and V by 2 bases; bases with no gene match: 8. Per germline, CDR1 SGHDT and CDR2 YYEEEE. The CDR3 is 16 amino acids. The CDR3 DNA reads as TGTGCCAGCAGCTTATCGGGACAGGGGGCGGCAGATGGCTACACCTTC. Protein sequence: CASSLSGQGAADGYTF.

The chain joins TRBV15 to TRBJ1-1; D ambiguous. The length of the CDR3 is 16 residues. Germline CDR1 reads LNHNV; CDR2 reads YYDKDF (reference sequence). V lost 0 bases to trimming and J lost 6 bases, with 17 bases between them. The CDR3 DNA is TGTGCCACCAGCAGAGATTGGAGAGGACCGGGCCCTGAAGCTTTCTTT. Encoded protein: CATSRDWRGPGPEAFF.

This clone was seen only a few times. The rearrangement uses TRBV7-2 and TRBJ2-3; tentative D call: TRBD2 (6 bases). Germline CDR1 and CDR2: SGHTA and FQGNSA. The germline V and J ends were trimmed by 2 bases and 0 bases, with 9 bases remaining between them. The CDR3 runs to 15 residues. The CDR3 region has the DNA TGTGCCAGCAGCTTATTAGCGGCTAGCACAGATACGCAGTATTTT. Protein product: CASSLLAASTDTQYF.

This chain uses TRBV7-8 with TRBJ2-6, with D possibly TRBD1 on 6 matching bases. CDR3 length equals 18 residues. Between the trimmed V and J ends, which lost 3 bases and 2 bases, there was a span of 17 bases. Germline loops: CDR1 SGHVS, CDR2 FQNEAQ. The DNA for the CDR3 is TGTGCCAGCAGCTTCTTAGGGGGAACCTCCGCTGGGGCCAACGTCCTGACTTTC. Encoded protein: CASSFLGGTSAGANVLTF.

The V call is TRBV18, the J call TRBJ1-3; D not resolved. V was pared by 5 bases and J by 2 bases, with 10 bases between. Germline V CDR1 and CDR2: KGHSH, LQKENI. This CDR3 is 14 amino acids long. Here the CDR3 DNA reads TGTGCCAGCTCAACAGCGGAACCTGGAAACACCATATATTTT. It encodes CASSTAEPGNTIYF.

This rearrangement joins TRBV10-1 to TRBJ2-4; D call uncertain. Germline V CDR1 and CDR2: WNHNN, SYGVQD (reference sequence). Trimming left V 0 bases short and J 7 bases short, with 13 bases between. CDR3 size: 15 residues. CDR3 in DNA: TGCGCCAGCAGTGAGTCGGGCGGACCGCTCAACATTCAGTACTTC. Protein product: CASSESGGPLNIQYF.